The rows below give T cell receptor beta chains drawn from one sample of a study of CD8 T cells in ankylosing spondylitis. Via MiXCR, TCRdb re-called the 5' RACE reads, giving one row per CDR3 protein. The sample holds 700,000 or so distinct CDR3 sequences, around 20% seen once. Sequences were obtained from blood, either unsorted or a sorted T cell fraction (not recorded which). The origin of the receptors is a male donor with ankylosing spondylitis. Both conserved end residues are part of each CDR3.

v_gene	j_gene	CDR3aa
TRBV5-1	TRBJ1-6	CASRKETGVGNSPLHF
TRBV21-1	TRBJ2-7	CASTRADEQYF
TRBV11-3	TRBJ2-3	CATTRRRGGTDTQYF
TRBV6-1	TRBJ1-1	CASEGPEAEAFF
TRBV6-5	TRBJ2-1	CASRSINEQFF
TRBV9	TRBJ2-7	CASSVTGTSGYEQYF
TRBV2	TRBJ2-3	CASRPGVGDTQYF
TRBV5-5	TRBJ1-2	CASSLDAGRHVGYTF
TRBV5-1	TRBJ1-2	CASSWTGQAYGYTF
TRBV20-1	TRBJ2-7	CSATGAPYEQYF
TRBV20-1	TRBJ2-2	CSAPRGGMAGELFF
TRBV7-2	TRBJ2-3	CASSEGRLYTDTQYF
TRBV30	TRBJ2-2	CAQSELDTGELFF
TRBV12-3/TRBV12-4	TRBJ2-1	CASSSWTDYNEQFF
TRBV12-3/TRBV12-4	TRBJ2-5	CASSFGGLQETQYF
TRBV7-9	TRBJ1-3	CASSKGQAEADTIYF
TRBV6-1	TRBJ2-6	CASSPRTSGSVFGANVLTF
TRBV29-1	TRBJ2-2	CSAGWAGVSGELFF
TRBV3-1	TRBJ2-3	CASSSRSGGRDTQYF
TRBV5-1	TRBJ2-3	CASSLKNRPLPTDTQYF
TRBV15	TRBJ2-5	CATSRDRQGQETQYF
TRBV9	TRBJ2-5	CASSEESQETQYF
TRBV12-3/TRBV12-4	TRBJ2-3	CASRRTLAAEADTQYF
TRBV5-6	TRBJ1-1	CASSPLRGLETEAFF
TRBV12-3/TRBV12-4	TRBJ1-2	CASSRQGAGGYTF
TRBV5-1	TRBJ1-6	CASSHGKQGGSPLHF
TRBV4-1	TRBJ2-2	CASSQEYRTGITGELFF
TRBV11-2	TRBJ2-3	CASSLSGYTDTQYF
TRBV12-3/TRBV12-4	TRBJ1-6	CASSEGQGSGSPLHF
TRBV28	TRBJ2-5	CASSLNGRLKETQYF
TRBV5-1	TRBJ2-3	CASSLGLRGEDTQYF
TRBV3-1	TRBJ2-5	CASSLLGMQETQYF
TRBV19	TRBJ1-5	CASSTGIGNQPQHF
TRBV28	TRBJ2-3	CASTPGTSGTITDTQYF
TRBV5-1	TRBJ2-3	CASPPMRGPDTQYF
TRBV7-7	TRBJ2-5	CASSPGTTETQYF
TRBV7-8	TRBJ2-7	CASSLDVGPESYEQYF
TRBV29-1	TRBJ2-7	CSVEGTGGFEQYF
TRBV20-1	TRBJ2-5	CSASGLAGAETQYF
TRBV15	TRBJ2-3	CATSRAGQLTDTQYF
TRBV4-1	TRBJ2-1	CASSQGASPRGWNEQFF
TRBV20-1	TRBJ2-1	CSARGSSGNYNEQFF
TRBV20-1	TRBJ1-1	CSAQGRLATEAFF
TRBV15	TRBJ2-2	CATSRPSGELFF
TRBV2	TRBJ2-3	CASSDAAKSTDTQYF
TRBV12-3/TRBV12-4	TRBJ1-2	CASSSGFYGYTF
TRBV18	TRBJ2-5	CASSPPNTILSGPGETQYF
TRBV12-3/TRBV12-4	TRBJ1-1	CASTRDRRTEAFF
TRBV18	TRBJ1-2	CASSRQGGSDGYTF
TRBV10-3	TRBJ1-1	CAISDGVNTEAFF
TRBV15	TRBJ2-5	CATSRPRGLAGVQETQYF
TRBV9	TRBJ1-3	CASSASGSSRNTIYF
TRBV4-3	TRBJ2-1	CASSQDRGRSYNEQFF
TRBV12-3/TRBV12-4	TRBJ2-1	CASSTPSGTRGTGEQFF
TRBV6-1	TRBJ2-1	CAISEAGTSGTRKDEQFF
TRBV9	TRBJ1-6	CASSVGGRINSPLHF
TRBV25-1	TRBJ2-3	CASSEQGRTSTDTQYF
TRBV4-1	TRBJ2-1	CASGTGRGPSHNEQFF
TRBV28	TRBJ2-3	CASRSGTSGRTDTQYF
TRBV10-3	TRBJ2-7	CAISGQGAAEQYF